The rows below give T cell receptor beta chains drawn from one sample of a study of blood T cell repertoires in COVID-19. The method was immunoSEQ multiplex PCR; TCRdb's version includes in-frame clones alone and lacks a portion of them. The table lists 150,000 to 200,000 clones, 65% to 90% of them singletons. Input material: peripheral blood. Receptors were obtained from a man in his 60s with acute or convalescent COVID-19. CDR3s include the opening cysteine and the closing phenylalanine or tryptophan. The order of the fields is J gene, V gene, clone size, D gene, CDR3 length, CDR3 DNA, CDR3 protein. A D gene is named only where the DNA matches it firmly. Part of the rows lack a size; the others show once, few, many or a class for expanded clones.

j_gene: TRBJ2-7; v_gene: TRBV27; abundance: few; d_gene: .; len: 17; CDR3nt: TGTGCCAGCAGCGAATATTCCCGGAGGACTGCGGATTACGAGCAGTACTTC; CDR3aa: CASSEYSRRTADYEQYF
j_gene: TRBJ1-4; v_gene: TRBV2; abundance: .; d_gene: TRBD1; len: 16; CDR3nt: TGTGCCAGCAGTCCGGGACAGGCCGCGGGTAATGAAAAACTGTTTTTT; CDR3aa: CASSPGQAAGNEKLFF
j_gene: TRBJ2-1; v_gene: TRBV10-3; abundance: .; d_gene: .; len: 15; CDR3nt: TGTGCCATCAGTGAGTCAGGGGCGGTGGATTGGGAGCAGTTCTTC; CDR3aa: CAISESGAVDWEQFF
j_gene: TRBJ2-7; v_gene: TRBV4-1; abundance: .; d_gene: TRBD1; len: 16; CDR3nt: TGCGCCAGCAGCCGTAACCGGGACAGGACCGTCTACGAGCAGTACTTC; CDR3aa: CASSRNRDRTVYEQYF
j_gene: TRBJ1-1; v_gene: TRBV13; abundance: .; d_gene: .; len: 13; CDR3nt: TGTGCCAGCACCGAGCTCGCCTACACTGAAGCTTTCTTT; CDR3aa: CASTELAYTEAFF
j_gene: TRBJ2-5; v_gene: TRBV6-6; abundance: .; d_gene: .; len: 17; CDR3nt: TGTGCCAGCAGTCCTCGAGTGAATAGCGAGTCCGTAAAGACCCAGTACTTC; CDR3aa: CASSPRVNSESVKTQYF
j_gene: TRBJ1-6; v_gene: TRBV6-6; abundance: once; d_gene: TRBD1; len: 15; CDR3nt: TGTGCCAGCAGTCGAGTAACAGGGGGTGATTCACCCCTCCACTTT; CDR3aa: CASSRVTGGDSPLHF
j_gene: TRBJ2-1; v_gene: TRBV28; abundance: .; d_gene: TRBD2; len: 16; CDR3nt: TGTGCCAGCAGTAAATCTAGCGGGAGTTACTACAATGAGCAGTTCTTC; CDR3aa: CASSKSSGSYYNEQFF
j_gene: TRBJ2-5; v_gene: TRBV10-3; abundance: once; d_gene: TRBD2; len: 14; CDR3nt: TGTGCCATCAGTGAGGCTAGCGGCCAAGAGACCCAGTACTTC; CDR3aa: CAISEASGQETQYF
j_gene: TRBJ2-1; v_gene: TRBV28; abundance: medium-sized; d_gene: TRBD1; len: 16; CDR3nt: TGTGCCAGCAGTCCCCATTTGGGGACAGGCGACAATGAGCAGTTCTTC; CDR3aa: CASSPHLGTGDNEQFF
j_gene: TRBJ1-4; v_gene: TRBV7-9; abundance: .; d_gene: TRBD1; len: 14; CDR3nt: TGTGCCAGCAGCCCCGGGACAGTTAATGAAAAACTGTTTTTT; CDR3aa: CASSPGTVNEKLFF
j_gene: TRBJ1-2; v_gene: TRBV9; abundance: .; d_gene: .; len: 12; CDR3nt: TGTGCCAGCAGCGTTTCCTACTATGGCTACACCTTC; CDR3aa: CASSVSYYGYTF
j_gene: TRBJ2-5; v_gene: TRBV7-9; abundance: few; d_gene: .; len: 15; CDR3nt: TGTGCCAGCAGCGGCTCGGGACTTTCGCAAGAGACCCAGTACTTC; CDR3aa: CASSGSGLSQETQYF
j_gene: TRBJ1-2; v_gene: TRBV24-1; abundance: .; d_gene: .; len: 14; CDR3nt: TGTGCCACCAGTGATTATGAAGGACAGTCTGGCTACACCTTC; CDR3aa: CATSDYEGQSGYTF
j_gene: TRBJ2-2; v_gene: TRBV28; abundance: .; d_gene: .; len: 15; CDR3nt: TGTGCCAGCAGTTCCCCGGGAGAGTCTGCCGGGGAGCTGTTTTTT; CDR3aa: CASSSPGESAGELFF
j_gene: TRBJ2-1; v_gene: TRBV6-2/TRBV6-3; abundance: .; d_gene: .; len: 14; CDR3nt: TGTGCCAGCAGTTTCAGCGGAACAACGGATGAGCAGTTCTTC; CDR3aa: CASSFSGTTDEQFF
j_gene: TRBJ2-7; v_gene: TRBV7-9; abundance: few; d_gene: TRBD2; len: 14; CDR3nt: TGTGCCAGCAGCCCCCCCAGCGGGAGCCGTGAGCAGTACTTC; CDR3aa: CASSPPSGSREQYF
j_gene: TRBJ2-3; v_gene: TRBV29-1; abundance: many; d_gene: .; len: 13; CDR3nt: TGCAGCGTTGCTAGCAGGGGAACAGATACGCAGTATTTT; CDR3aa: CSVASRGTDTQYF
j_gene: TRBJ2-1; v_gene: TRBV19; abundance: .; d_gene: TRBD2; len: 14; CDR3nt: TGTGCCAGTAGTATTGGGACTAGCGAGAATGAGCAGTTCTTC; CDR3aa: CASSIGTSENEQFF
j_gene: TRBJ1-5; v_gene: TRBV2; abundance: .; d_gene: TRBD1; len: 14; CDR3nt: TGTGCCAGCCGACTTGGACAGGTGGGAGATTTTTGGCATTTT; CDR3aa: CASRLGQVGDFWHF
j_gene: TRBJ2-2; v_gene: TRBV5-1; abundance: few; d_gene: TRBD2; len: 17; CDR3nt: TGCGCCAGCAGCTTGGAAGGACTAGCGGTTTGGACCGGGGAGCTGTTTTTT; CDR3aa: CASSLEGLAVWTGELFF
j_gene: TRBJ2-2; v_gene: TRBV27; abundance: .; d_gene: TRBD1; len: 14; CDR3nt: TGTGCCAGCAGTCCCGGGACAGGGGCGGGGGAGCTGTTTTTT; CDR3aa: CASSPGTGAGELFF
j_gene: TRBJ1-1; v_gene: TRBV5-1; abundance: .; d_gene: .; len: 14; CDR3nt: TGCGCCAGCAGGGACCAGGGGATGGGGACTGAAGCTTTCTTT; CDR3aa: CASRDQGMGTEAFF
j_gene: TRBJ1-2; v_gene: TRBV6-5; abundance: .; d_gene: .; len: 13; CDR3nt: TGTGCCGTGGGGCCACGGAGGGCCTATGGCTACACCTTC; CDR3aa: CAVGPRRAYGYTF
j_gene: TRBJ2-2; v_gene: TRBV7-7; abundance: .; d_gene: TRBD2; len: 20; CDR3nt: TGTGCTAGCATCTGGTATCCCGGGACTAGCAGGCCGGGGGGTACCGGGGAGCTGTTTTTT; CDR3aa: CASIWYPGTSRPGGTGELFF
j_gene: TRBJ2-7; v_gene: TRBV29-1; abundance: .; d_gene: .; len: 11; CDR3nt: TGCAGCGTTGAAAGTCCGGGAGAGCAGTACTTC; CDR3aa: CSVESPGEQYF
j_gene: TRBJ2-1; v_gene: TRBV15; abundance: .; d_gene: TRBD2; len: 17; CDR3nt: TGTGCCACCAGCCAGAGGGGTAGCGGGAGCTACTACAATGAGCAGTTCTTC; CDR3aa: CATSQRGSGSYYNEQFF
j_gene: TRBJ1-1; v_gene: TRBV5-1; abundance: .; d_gene: .; len: 16; CDR3nt: TGCGCCAGCAGCTTAGGGCCGGAGGTCGGGCGGACTGAAGCTTTCTTT; CDR3aa: CASSLGPEVGRTEAFF
j_gene: TRBJ1-1; v_gene: TRBV27; abundance: .; d_gene: .; len: 12; CDR3nt: TGTGCCAGCAGCAGTCTAGGCACTGAAGCTTTCTTT; CDR3aa: CASSSLGTEAFF
j_gene: TRBJ1-3; v_gene: TRBV5-4; abundance: .; d_gene: .; len: 16; CDR3nt: TGTGCCAGCAGCTTCGGCGGGGGCGGACTTGGAAACACCATATATTTT; CDR3aa: CASSFGGGGLGNTIYF
j_gene: TRBJ1-4; v_gene: TRBV7-2; abundance: .; d_gene: .; len: 16; CDR3nt: TGTGCCAGCAGCCCGGACTCAGGGAGGGTTAATGAAAAACTGTTTTTT; CDR3aa: CASSPDSGRVNEKLFF
j_gene: TRBJ1-5; v_gene: TRBV10-2; abundance: few; d_gene: .; len: 12; CDR3nt: TGCGCCAGCGCGGGGGGAAATCAGCCCCAGCATTTT; CDR3aa: CASAGGNQPQHF
j_gene: TRBJ1-5; v_gene: TRBV19; abundance: .; d_gene: .; len: 15; CDR3nt: TGTGCCAGTAGTATCGGGATTGGGTCTAATCAGCCCCAGCATTTT; CDR3aa: CASSIGIGSNQPQHF
j_gene: TRBJ2-5; v_gene: TRBV24-1; abundance: few; d_gene: TRBD1; len: 16; CDR3nt: TGTGCCACCAGTAATCGGCAGACAGGGTCAAGAGAGACCCAGTACTTC; CDR3aa: CATSNRQTGSRETQYF
j_gene: TRBJ2-1; v_gene: TRBV5-5; abundance: .; d_gene: TRBD1; len: 16; CDR3nt: TGTGCCAGCAGCTTGGCCGGACAGGTCGCTTTGGGTGAGCAGTTCTTC; CDR3aa: CASSLAGQVALGEQFF
j_gene: TRBJ2-7; v_gene: TRBV6-5; abundance: .; d_gene: TRBD1; len: 16; CDR3nt: TGTGCCAGCAGTTACTCGACTAGGGACAGGGGGTACGAGCAGTACTTC; CDR3aa: CASSYSTRDRGYEQYF
j_gene: TRBJ2-3; v_gene: TRBV5-1; abundance: .; d_gene: .; len: 15; CDR3nt: TGCGCCAGCAGCACCCCCCTAGTTGGGTGGGATACGCAGTATTTT; CDR3aa: CASSTPLVGWDTQYF
j_gene: TRBJ2-7; v_gene: TRBV14; abundance: .; d_gene: .; len: 16; CDR3nt: TGTGCCAGCACCCTCCTAATCTTACCCTCGTACTACGAGCAGTACTTC; CDR3aa: CASTLLILPSYYEQYF
j_gene: TRBJ2-3; v_gene: TRBV30; abundance: .; d_gene: TRBD2; len: 14; CDR3nt: TGTGCCTGGAGGAGGGCTAGCGGGAGGGCTACGCAGTATTTT; CDR3aa: CAWRRASGRATQYF
j_gene: TRBJ2-7; v_gene: TRBV10-3; abundance: .; d_gene: .; len: 13; CDR3nt: TGTGCCATCAGTGTGACAGTAGACTACGAGCAGTACTTC; CDR3aa: CAISVTVDYEQYF
j_gene: TRBJ1-3; v_gene: TRBV2; abundance: few; d_gene: .; len: 15; CDR3nt: TGTGCCAGCAGTGATTCAGGGGTACGTGGAAACACCATATATTTT; CDR3aa: CASSDSGVRGNTIYF
j_gene: TRBJ2-4; v_gene: TRBV3-1/TRBV3-2; abundance: .; d_gene: TRBD2; len: 18; CDR3nt: TGTGCCAGCAGCCAAGGTGGAATAGCGGGAGTGGCTAAAAACATTCAGTACTTC; CDR3aa: CASSQGGIAGVAKNIQYF
j_gene: TRBJ1-2; v_gene: TRBV11-2; abundance: .; d_gene: TRBD1; len: 15; CDR3nt: TGTGCCAGCAGCTCGGGACAGGCTTCCCGGGATGGCTACACCTTC; CDR3aa: CASSSGQASRDGYTF
j_gene: TRBJ1-2; v_gene: TRBV2; abundance: .; d_gene: TRBD1; len: 15; CDR3nt: TGTGCCAGCAGCCTTACAGGGGGCCGTAACTATGGCTACACCTTC; CDR3aa: CASSLTGGRNYGYTF
j_gene: TRBJ2-1; v_gene: TRBV27; abundance: .; d_gene: .; len: 16; CDR3nt: TGTGCCAGCAGGGGTCTGAGCGGCCACTCCTACAATGAGCAGTTCTTC; CDR3aa: CASRGLSGHSYNEQFF
j_gene: TRBJ2-1; v_gene: TRBV30; abundance: .; d_gene: .; len: 16; CDR3nt: TGTGCCTGGAGTACATCGCGCCCAGGGCCTCGCAATGAGCAGTTCTTC; CDR3aa: CAWSTSRPGPRNEQFF
j_gene: TRBJ2-5; v_gene: TRBV7-9; abundance: .; d_gene: .; len: 14; CDR3nt: TGTGCCAGCACCCTTCAACAGGGTCAAGAGACCCAGTACTTC; CDR3aa: CASTLQQGQETQYF
j_gene: TRBJ1-5; v_gene: TRBV21-1; abundance: few; d_gene: .; len: 16; CDR3nt: TGTGCCAGCAGCAAATCGGTGTGTCCTCGAGGTCAGCCCCAGCATTTT; CDR3aa: CASSKSVCPRGQPQHF
j_gene: TRBJ1-5; v_gene: TRBV5-1; abundance: .; d_gene: .; len: 13; CDR3nt: TGCGCCAGCAGCCCAGAGGGCAATCAGCCCCAGCATTTT; CDR3aa: CASSPEGNQPQHF
j_gene: TRBJ1-1; v_gene: TRBV28; abundance: .; d_gene: .; len: 13; CDR3nt: TGTGCCAGCAGCCTCGACTGGGACACTGAAGCTTTCTTT; CDR3aa: CASSLDWDTEAFF